This entry features one T cell receptor beta chain sequence. The antigen it binds to is not known. Base qualities are missing; no much larger clone stands one base away. Relative to germline, V is 2 bases shorter and J is 4 bases shorter, with 11 bases between their ends. Based on the germline V gene, the CDR1 and CDR2 sequences are ENHRY and SYGVKD. The CDR3 sequence holds 14 residues, the cysteine and phenylalanine included. Only the CDR3 portion is preserved as DNA: 42 bases, with reading frame beginning at the first base. Collaborating institutions collected whole blood in K2EDTA tubes following their own protocols. For TCRbeta analysis, collaborators shipped samples as frozen whole blood, isolated PBMCs, or DNA extracted from either of those sample types. The data are from a study of blood T cell repertoires in COVID-19 (dated by TCRdb to 2018 to 2020). About the study as a whole: Samples from collaborators originated in the United States, Italy and Spain and spanned both the acute and convalescent phases of COVID-19. The material from the prospective study consisted of cDNA or gDNA derived from T cells, B-cell-depleted T cells, or PBMCs. Subjects who had been exposed to COVID-19, were actively infected with it, or had recovered from it provided the deeply sampled blood TCRbeta repertoires that made up the dataset. The repertoires were released in a freely available public database intended as a resource for research on the immune response to SARS-CoV-2. The samples were drawn from two sources: the first 160 participants of the ongoing ImmuneRACE study, and 950 to 1,500 subjects contributed by 6 global collaborators. Nearly every sample came with metadata listing a de-identified subject ID, COVID-19 status, age in years and sex. Where HLA class I and class II types were available, the types were taken from metadata supplied by the sample provider, not from assay-based typing.

The study at large found these results: Clinical and demographic metadata were provided uncurated, with the amount varying by source and participant.

TCRbeta CDR3 regions were amplified from genomic DNA by means of the immunoSEQ Assay, a bias-controlled multiplex PCR. The source study handled its data this way. The number of nucleated cells in each sample was estimated by amplification of reference gene primers within the assay. To quantify the absolute abundance of each unique TCRbeta CDR3 rearrangement, sequence reads were collapsed and filtered. For each sample, productive Simpson clonality was calculated as the square root of Simpson's diversity index across productive rearrangements. TCRdb's version of the immuneACCESS table is confined to in-frame rearrangements and falls short of the full clone set. An unresolved V gene accounts for under half of the shortfall where checked; the remainder is of unknown origin. The V and J calls and clone size are taken from that table; D and trimming were inferred from the DNA. This sample gives some 170,000 clones in total; roughly 82% of them show up just once. The top ten hold approximately 8.7% of the sample.

The V gene is TRBV10-3 and the J gene is TRBJ1-2, with TRBD1 tentatively as D gene (5 bases match). The sequence derives from a woman aged 70-85 years with acute or convalescent COVID-19. The sample consisted of peripheral blood. The encoded CDR3 is CAISEAQGTYGYTF. Here is the DNA: TGTGCCATCAGTGAGGCGCAGGGCACCTATGGCTACACCTTC.